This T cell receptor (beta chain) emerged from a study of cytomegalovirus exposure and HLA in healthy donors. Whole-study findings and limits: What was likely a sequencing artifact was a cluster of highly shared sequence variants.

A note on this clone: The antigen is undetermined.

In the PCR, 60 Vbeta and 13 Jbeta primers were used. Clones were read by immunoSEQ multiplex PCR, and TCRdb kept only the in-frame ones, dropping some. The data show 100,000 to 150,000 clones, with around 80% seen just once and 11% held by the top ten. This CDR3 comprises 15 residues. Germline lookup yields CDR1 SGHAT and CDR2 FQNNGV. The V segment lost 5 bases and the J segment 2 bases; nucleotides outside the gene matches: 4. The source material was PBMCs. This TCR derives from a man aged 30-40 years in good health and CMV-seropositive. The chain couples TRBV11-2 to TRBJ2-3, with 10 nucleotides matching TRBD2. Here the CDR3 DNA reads TGTGCCAGCAGCCAAGGGACTAGCGCCACAGATACGCAGTATTTT. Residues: CASSQGTSATDTQYF.